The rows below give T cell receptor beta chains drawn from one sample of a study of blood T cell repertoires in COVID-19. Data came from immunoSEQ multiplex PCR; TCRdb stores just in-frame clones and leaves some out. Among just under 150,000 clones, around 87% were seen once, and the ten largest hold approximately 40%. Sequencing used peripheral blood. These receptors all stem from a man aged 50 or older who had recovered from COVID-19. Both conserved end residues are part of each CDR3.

CDR3aa: CASSGQGTEKLFF; j_gene: TRBJ1-4; v_gene: TRBV10-1
CDR3aa: CASSFGSPVGQPMNTEAFF; j_gene: TRBJ1-1; v_gene: TRBV27
CDR3aa: CASSRKTGGSYEQYF; j_gene: TRBJ2-7; v_gene: TRBV7-6
CDR3aa: CASSWTGEPYEQYF; j_gene: TRBJ2-7; v_gene: TRBV5-4
CDR3aa: CASSLAGQVQETQYF; j_gene: TRBJ2-5; v_gene: TRBV5-1
CDR3aa: CASSSGQEANYGYTF; j_gene: TRBJ1-2; v_gene: TRBV4-3
CDR3aa: CATSDARGGAGVGDTQYF; j_gene: TRBJ2-3; v_gene: TRBV24-1
CDR3aa: CASSPYLGQGARTEAFF; j_gene: TRBJ1-1; v_gene: TRBV7-2
CDR3aa: CASSEETDNQPQHF; j_gene: TRBJ1-5; v_gene: TRBV2
CDR3aa: CASSRQGNTEAFF; j_gene: TRBJ1-1; v_gene: TRBV12-3/TRBV12-4
CDR3aa: CASSLTSKGQGKETQYF; j_gene: TRBJ2-5; v_gene: TRBV19
CDR3aa: CASSFLATNEKLFF; j_gene: TRBJ1-4; v_gene: TRBV5-1
CDR3aa: CASSQGLGPAGDTQYF; j_gene: TRBJ2-3; v_gene: TRBV7-6
CDR3aa: CASISGGADNEQFF; j_gene: TRBJ2-1; v_gene: TRBV10-2
CDR3aa: CASSPSGGLETQYF; j_gene: TRBJ2-5; v_gene: TRBV3-1/TRBV3-2
CDR3aa: CASSEQTSGANVLTF; j_gene: TRBJ2-6; v_gene: TRBV10-2
CDR3aa: CASGQQYNSPLHF; j_gene: TRBJ1-6; v_gene: TRBV27
CDR3aa: CASSLSGRGPYGYTF; j_gene: TRBJ1-2; v_gene: TRBV27
CDR3aa: CASSLVASGDFYEQYF; j_gene: TRBJ2-7; v_gene: TRBV11-1
CDR3aa: CASSPRGRGMVTGELFF; j_gene: TRBJ2-2; v_gene: TRBV9
CDR3aa: CASSLEQAIGTDTQYF; j_gene: TRBJ2-3; v_gene: TRBV5-6
CDR3aa: CASSLAKTGEYGSPLHF; j_gene: TRBJ1-6; v_gene: TRBV5-5
CDR3aa: CASSLALEPSPLHF; j_gene: TRBJ1-6; v_gene: TRBV11-2
CDR3aa: CASSQAQGVETQYF; j_gene: TRBJ2-5; v_gene: TRBV3-1/TRBV3-2
CDR3aa: CASSEMSGQTYEQYF; j_gene: TRBJ2-7; v_gene: TRBV6-1
CDR3aa: CASSQARGTPTEAFF; j_gene: TRBJ1-1; v_gene: TRBV4-1
CDR3aa: CASSQTGGEGYTF; j_gene: TRBJ1-2; v_gene: TRBV5-1
CDR3aa: CASSEGRRTGSSTDTQYF; j_gene: TRBJ2-3; v_gene: TRBV6-1
CDR3aa: CASSLRLAGSTDTQYF; j_gene: TRBJ2-3; v_gene: TRBV7-3
CDR3aa: CASSVGLAGQTQYF; j_gene: TRBJ2-5; v_gene: TRBV7-2
CDR3aa: CAISEFLGGSTDTQYF; j_gene: TRBJ2-3; v_gene: TRBV10-3
CDR3aa: CASSDWLVLSYNEQFF; j_gene: TRBJ2-1; v_gene: TRBV6-4
CDR3aa: CASSVGGGQGETQYF; j_gene: TRBJ2-5; v_gene: TRBV9
CDR3aa: CASSYWGRGAEAFF; j_gene: TRBJ1-1; v_gene: TRBV6-5
CDR3aa: CASSLSPDQETQYF; j_gene: TRBJ2-5; v_gene: TRBV5-1
CDR3aa: CASSPWVGDSVPHEQYF; j_gene: TRBJ2-7; v_gene: TRBV7-8
CDR3aa: CASSQGGTSGGPQETQYF; j_gene: TRBJ2-5; v_gene: TRBV3-1/TRBV3-2
CDR3aa: CASSLVDWEGYEQYF; j_gene: TRBJ2-7; v_gene: TRBV7-9
CDR3aa: CAWSGGGADTDTQYF; j_gene: TRBJ2-3; v_gene: TRBV30
CDR3aa: CASRAGLSTDTQYF; j_gene: TRBJ2-3; v_gene: TRBV3-1/TRBV3-2
CDR3aa: CASSQFPVSSYEQYF; j_gene: TRBJ2-7; v_gene: TRBV3-1/TRBV3-2
CDR3aa: CASSVEGTSGLDTQYF; j_gene: TRBJ2-3; v_gene: TRBV9
CDR3aa: CASSVDSPFNYGYTF; j_gene: TRBJ1-2; v_gene: TRBV9
CDR3aa: CASSIDRVGEAFF; j_gene: TRBJ1-1; v_gene: TRBV19
CDR3aa: CASSQRTGLDQPQHF; j_gene: TRBJ1-5; v_gene: TRBV4-3
CDR3aa: CASSSTGGAYYNSPLHF; j_gene: TRBJ1-6; v_gene: TRBV5-4
CDR3aa: CASSLGPGPQETQYF; j_gene: TRBJ2-5; v_gene: TRBV11-3